This TCR beta chain was documented in a study of T cell repertoires in cytomegalovirus infection. The V gene lost 6 bases and the J gene lost 6 bases, with 15 bases spanning the gap. This CDR3 spans 13 amino acids. CDR1 and CDR2 (germline): SGHVS, FQNEAQ. TCRdb ran MiXCR on the reads and lists one entry per CDR3 protein. The data contain about a million distinct CDR3 sequences, about a third of them seen just once; the ten biggest clones take up roughly 12%. This clonotype appeared many times. Its antigen is unknown. The receptor was derived from a human donor in good health (CMV status not recorded). Some clones in this sample may be carry-over from other donors' samples. The rearrangement links TRBV7-8 to TRBJ2-7; D gene ambiguous. The source material was cultured CD8+ T cells from PBMCs, sampled from culture after CMV antigen stimulation. The CDR3 reads CASSFAGPVEQYF. DNA of the CDR3: TGTGCCAGCAGTTTTGCCGGGCCCGTCGAGCAGTACTTC. Drawing the rest from reference TRBV7-8 and TRBJ2-7, the complete variable domain is GAGVSQSPRYKVAKRGQDVALRCDPISGHVSLFWYQQALGQGPEFLTYFQNEAQLDKSGLPSDRFFAERPEGSVSTLKIQRTQQEDSAVYLCASSFAGPVEQYFGPGTRLTVT.